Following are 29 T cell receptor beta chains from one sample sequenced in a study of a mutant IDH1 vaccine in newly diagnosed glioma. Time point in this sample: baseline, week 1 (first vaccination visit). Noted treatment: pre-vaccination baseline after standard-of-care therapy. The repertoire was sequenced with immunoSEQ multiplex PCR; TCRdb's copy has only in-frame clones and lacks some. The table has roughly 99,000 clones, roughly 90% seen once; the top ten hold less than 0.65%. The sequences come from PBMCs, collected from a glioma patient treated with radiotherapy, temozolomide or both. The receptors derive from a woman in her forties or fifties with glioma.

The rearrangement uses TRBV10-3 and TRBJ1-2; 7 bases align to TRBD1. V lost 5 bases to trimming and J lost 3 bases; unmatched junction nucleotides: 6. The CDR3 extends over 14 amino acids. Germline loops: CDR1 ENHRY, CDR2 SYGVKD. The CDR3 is CAISPTGSDYGYTF. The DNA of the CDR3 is TGTGCCATCAGTCCGACAGGGAGCGACTATGGCTACACCTTC.

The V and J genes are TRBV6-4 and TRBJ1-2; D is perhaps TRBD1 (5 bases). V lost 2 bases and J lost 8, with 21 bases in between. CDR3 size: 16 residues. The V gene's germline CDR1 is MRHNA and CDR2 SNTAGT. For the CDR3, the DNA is TGTGCCAGCAGTGACCCTCGGGGGACGGTCACGAAGGGCTACACCTTC. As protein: CASSDPRGTVTKGYTF.

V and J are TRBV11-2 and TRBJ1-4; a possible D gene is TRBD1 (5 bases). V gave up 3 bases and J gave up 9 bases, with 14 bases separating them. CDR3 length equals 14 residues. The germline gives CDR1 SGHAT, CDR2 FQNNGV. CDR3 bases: TGTGCCAGCAGCTTGTTAGGGGTGGAAAAAAAACTGTTTTTT. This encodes CASSLLGVEKKLFF. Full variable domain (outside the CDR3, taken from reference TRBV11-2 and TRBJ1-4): EAGVAQSPRYKIIEKRQSVAFWCNPISGHATLYWYQQILGQGPKLLIQFQNNGVVDDSQLPKDRFSAERLKGVDSTLKIQPAKLEDSAVYLCASSLLGVEKKLFFGSGTQLSVL.

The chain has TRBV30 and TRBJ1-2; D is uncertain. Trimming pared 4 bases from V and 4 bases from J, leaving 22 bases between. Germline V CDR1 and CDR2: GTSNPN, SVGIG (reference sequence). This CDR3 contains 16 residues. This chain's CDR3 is CAWINFRSRGGYGYTF. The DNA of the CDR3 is TGTGCCTGGATAAATTTTCGCAGCCGTGGCGGCTATGGCTACACCTTC. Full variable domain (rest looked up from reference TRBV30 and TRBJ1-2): SQTIHQWPATLVQPVGSPLSLECTVEGTSNPNLYWYRQAAGRGLQLLFYSVGIGQISSEVPQNLSASRPQDRQFILSSKKLLLSDSGFYLCAWINFRSRGGYGYTFGSGTRLTVV.

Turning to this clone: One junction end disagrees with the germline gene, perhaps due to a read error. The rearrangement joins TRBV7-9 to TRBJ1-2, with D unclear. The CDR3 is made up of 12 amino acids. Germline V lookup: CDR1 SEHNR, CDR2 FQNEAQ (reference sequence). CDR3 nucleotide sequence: TGTGCCAGCAGCTTAATGGCCAATGGGTACACCTTC. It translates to CASSLMANGYTF.

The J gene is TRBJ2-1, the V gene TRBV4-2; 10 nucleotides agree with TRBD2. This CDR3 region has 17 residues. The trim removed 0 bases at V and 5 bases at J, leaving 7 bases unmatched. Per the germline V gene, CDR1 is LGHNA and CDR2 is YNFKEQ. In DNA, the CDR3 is TGTGCCAGCAGCCAAGACGGCCTAGCGGGAGAGAACAATGAGCAGTTCTTC. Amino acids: CASSQDGLAGENNEQFF.

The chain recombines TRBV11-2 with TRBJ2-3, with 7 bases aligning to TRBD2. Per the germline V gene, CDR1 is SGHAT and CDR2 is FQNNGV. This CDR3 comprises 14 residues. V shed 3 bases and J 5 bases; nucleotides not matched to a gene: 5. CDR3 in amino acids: CASSFRGVGDTQYF. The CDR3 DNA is TGTGCCAGCAGCTTTCGGGGGGTAGGAGATACGCAGTATTTT.

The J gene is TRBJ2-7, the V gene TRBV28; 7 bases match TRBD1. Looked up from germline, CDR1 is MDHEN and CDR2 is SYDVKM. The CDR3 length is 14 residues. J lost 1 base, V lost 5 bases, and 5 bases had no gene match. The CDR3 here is CASSQQGRSYEQYF. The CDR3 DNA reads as TGTGCCAGCAGTCAACAGGGGCGTTCCTACGAGCAGTACTTC.

The CDR3 is CASSLEQGWGEQFF. CDR3 in DNA: TGTGCCAGCAGCTTAGAACAGGGTTGGGGTGAGCAGTTCTTC. The V call is TRBV11-3, the J call TRBJ2-1; possibly TRBD1 for D (6 bases). V was cut by 0 bases and J by 9 bases, with 12 bases left in between. Germline values: CDR1 SGHNT, CDR2 YENEEA. There are 14 residues in the CDR3.

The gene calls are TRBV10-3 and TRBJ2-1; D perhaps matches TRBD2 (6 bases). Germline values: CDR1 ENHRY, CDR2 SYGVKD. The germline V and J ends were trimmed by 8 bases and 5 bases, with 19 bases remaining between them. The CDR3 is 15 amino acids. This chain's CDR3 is CAISRTSSENNEQFF. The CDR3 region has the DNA TGTGCCATCTCTCGAACGTCTAGCGAAAACAATGAGCAGTTCTTC.

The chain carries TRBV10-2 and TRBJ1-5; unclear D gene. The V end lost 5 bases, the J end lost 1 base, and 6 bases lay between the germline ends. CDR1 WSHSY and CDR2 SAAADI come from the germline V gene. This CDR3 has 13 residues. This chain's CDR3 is CASSTESNQPQHF. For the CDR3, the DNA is TGCGCCAGCAGTACCGAGAGCAATCAGCCCCAGCATTTT.

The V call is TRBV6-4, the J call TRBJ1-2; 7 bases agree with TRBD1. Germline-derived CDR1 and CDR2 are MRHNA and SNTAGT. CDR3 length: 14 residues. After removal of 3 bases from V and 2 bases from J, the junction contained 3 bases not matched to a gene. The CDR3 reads CASSEGGSNYGYTF. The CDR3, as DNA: TGTGCCAGCAGTGAAGGGGGCAGCAACTATGGCTACACCTTC.

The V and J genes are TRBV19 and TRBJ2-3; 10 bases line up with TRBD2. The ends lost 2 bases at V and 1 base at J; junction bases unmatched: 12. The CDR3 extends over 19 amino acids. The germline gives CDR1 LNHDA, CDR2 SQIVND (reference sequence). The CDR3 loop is CASSIKWASGSRGTDTQYF. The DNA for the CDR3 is TGTGCCAGTAGTATAAAATGGGCTAGCGGGAGTCGGGGCACAGATACGCAGTATTTT.

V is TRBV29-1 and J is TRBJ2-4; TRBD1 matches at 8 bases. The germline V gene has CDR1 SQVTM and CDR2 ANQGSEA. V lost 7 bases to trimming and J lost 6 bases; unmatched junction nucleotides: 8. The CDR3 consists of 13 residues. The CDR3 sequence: CSALTGGRNIQYF. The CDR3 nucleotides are TGCAGCGCACTAACAGGGGGGAGAAACATTCAGTACTTC.

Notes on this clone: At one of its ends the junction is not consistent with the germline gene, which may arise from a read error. CDR3 residues: CASSALRRGEKLFF. The CDR3, as DNA: TGCGCCAGCAGTGCCCTACGACGGGGGGAAAAACTGTTTTTT. The genes are TRBV6-5 and TRBJ1-4; D may be TRBD1 (5 bases). The length of the CDR3 is 14 residues. Germline lookup yields CDR1 MNHEY and CDR2 SVGAGI.

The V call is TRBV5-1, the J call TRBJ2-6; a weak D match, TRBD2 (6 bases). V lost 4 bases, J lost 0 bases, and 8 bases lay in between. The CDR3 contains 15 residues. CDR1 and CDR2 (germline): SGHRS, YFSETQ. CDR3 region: CASSLGGSGANVLTF. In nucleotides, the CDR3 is TGCGCCAGCAGCCTCGGGGGCTCTGGGGCCAACGTCCTGACTTTC. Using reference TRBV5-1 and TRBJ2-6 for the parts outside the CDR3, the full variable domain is KAGVTQTPRYLIKTRGQQVTLSCSPISGHRSVSWYQQTPGQGLQFLFEYFSETQRNKGNFPGRFSGRQFSNSRSEMNVSTLELGDSALYLCASSLGGSGANVLTFGAGSRLTVL.

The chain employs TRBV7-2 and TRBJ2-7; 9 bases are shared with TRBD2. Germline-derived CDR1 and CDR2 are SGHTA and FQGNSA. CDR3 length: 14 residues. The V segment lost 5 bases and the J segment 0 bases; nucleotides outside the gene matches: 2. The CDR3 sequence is CASSGSGSSYEQYF. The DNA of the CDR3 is TGTGCCAGCAGCGGTAGCGGGAGCTCCTACGAGCAGTACTTC.

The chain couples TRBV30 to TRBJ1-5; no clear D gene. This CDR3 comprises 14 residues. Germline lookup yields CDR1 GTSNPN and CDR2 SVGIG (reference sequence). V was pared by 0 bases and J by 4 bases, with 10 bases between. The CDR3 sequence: CAWSVSGWNQPQHF. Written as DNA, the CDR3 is TGTGCCTGGAGTGTATCGGGATGGAATCAGCCCCAGCATTTT.

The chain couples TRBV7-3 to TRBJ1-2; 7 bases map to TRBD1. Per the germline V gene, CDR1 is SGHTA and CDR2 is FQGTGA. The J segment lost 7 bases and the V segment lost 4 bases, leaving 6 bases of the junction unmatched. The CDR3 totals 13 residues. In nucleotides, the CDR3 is TGTGCCAGCAGCTCCGGTCAGGGGGGTGGCTACACCTTC. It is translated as CASSSGQGGGYTF.

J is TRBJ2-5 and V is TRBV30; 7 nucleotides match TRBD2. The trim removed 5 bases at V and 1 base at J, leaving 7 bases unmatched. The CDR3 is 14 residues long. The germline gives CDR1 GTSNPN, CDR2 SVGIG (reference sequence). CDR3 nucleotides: TGTGCCTGGGTTGGGGGGGGACTCCAAGAGACCCAGTACTTC. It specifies CAWVGGGLQETQYF. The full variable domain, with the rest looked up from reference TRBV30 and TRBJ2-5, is SQTIHQWPATLVQPVGSPLSLECTVEGTSNPNLYWYRQAAGRGLQLLFYSVGIGQISSEVPQNLSASRPQDRQFILSSKKLLLSDSGFYLCAWVGGGLQETQYFGPGTRLLVL.

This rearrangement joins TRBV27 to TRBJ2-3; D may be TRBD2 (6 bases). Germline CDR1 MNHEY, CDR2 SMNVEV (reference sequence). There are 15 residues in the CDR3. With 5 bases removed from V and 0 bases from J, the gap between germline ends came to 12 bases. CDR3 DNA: TGTGCCAGCAGTCCCATGCGGGGTAGCACAGATACGCAGTATTTT. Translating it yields CASSPMRGSTDTQYF.

CDR3 loop: CASSQDLSYGYTF. In DNA form, the CDR3 reads TGTGCCAGCAGTCAGGATTTGAGCTATGGCTACACCTTC. This chain links TRBV6-6 with TRBJ1-2; the D is unclear. The CDR3 length is 13 residues. Trimming removed 5 bases from V and 4 bases from J, with 11 bases in between. Germline V gene data show CDR1 as MNHNY and CDR2 as SVGAGI (reference sequence).

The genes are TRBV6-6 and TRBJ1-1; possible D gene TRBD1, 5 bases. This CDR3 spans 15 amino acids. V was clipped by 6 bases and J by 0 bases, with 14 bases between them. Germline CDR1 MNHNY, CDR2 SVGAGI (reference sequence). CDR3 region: CASSLVGTVNTEAFF. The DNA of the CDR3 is TGTGCCAGCAGCCTCGTAGGGACGGTGAACACTGAAGCTTTCTTT.

CDR3: CASVRTSYEQYF. As DNA, the CDR3 is TGTGCCAGCGTCCGGACCTCCTACGAGCAGTACTTC. V is TRBV28 and J is TRBJ2-7; D gene ambiguous. Germline values: CDR1 MDHEN, CDR2 SYDVKM. The CDR3 loop spans 12 amino acids. Trimming took 8 bases from V and 0 from J, leaving 8 bases between them.

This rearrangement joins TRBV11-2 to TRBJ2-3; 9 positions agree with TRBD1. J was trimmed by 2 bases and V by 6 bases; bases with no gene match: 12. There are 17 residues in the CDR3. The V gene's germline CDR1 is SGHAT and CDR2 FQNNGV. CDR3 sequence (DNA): TGTGCCAGCAGTTCCTACTTGGGACAGGGAAACACAGATACGCAGTATTTT. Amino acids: CASSSYLGQGNTDTQYF.

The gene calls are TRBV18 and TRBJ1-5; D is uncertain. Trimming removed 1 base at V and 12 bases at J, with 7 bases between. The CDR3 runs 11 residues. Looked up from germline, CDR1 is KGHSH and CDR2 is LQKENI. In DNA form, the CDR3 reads TGTGCCAGCTCACCACAGGCCGACCAGCATTTT. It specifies CASSPQADQHF. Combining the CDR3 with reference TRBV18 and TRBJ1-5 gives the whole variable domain NAGVMQNPRHLVRRRGQEARLRCSPMKGHSHVYWYRQLPEEGLKFMVYLQKENIIDESGMPKERFSAEFPKEGPSILRIQQVVRGDSAAYFCASSPQADQHFGDGTRLSIL.

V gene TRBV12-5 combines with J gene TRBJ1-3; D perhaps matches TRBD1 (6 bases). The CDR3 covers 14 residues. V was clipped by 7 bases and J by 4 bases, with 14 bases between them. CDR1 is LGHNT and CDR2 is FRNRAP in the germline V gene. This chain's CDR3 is CASDQGQFGNTIYF. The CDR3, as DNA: TGTGCTAGTGACCAGGGGCAGTTCGGAAACACCATATATTTT.

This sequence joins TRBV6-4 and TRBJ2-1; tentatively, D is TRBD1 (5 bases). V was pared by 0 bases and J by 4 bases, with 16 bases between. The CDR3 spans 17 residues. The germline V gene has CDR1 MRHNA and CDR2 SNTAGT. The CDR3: CASSDSQGPGSYNEQFF. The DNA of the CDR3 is TGTGCCAGCAGTGACTCTCAGGGTCCGGGTTCATACAATGAGCAGTTCTTC.

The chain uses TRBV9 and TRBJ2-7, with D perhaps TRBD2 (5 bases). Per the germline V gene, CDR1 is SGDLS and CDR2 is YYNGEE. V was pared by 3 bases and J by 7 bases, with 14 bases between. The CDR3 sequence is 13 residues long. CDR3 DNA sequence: TGTGCCAGCAGCGCGGCCCGGGGTGCAGAGCAGTACTTC. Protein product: CASSAARGAEQYF.